The 3 T cell receptor beta chains below all came from one sample that was sequenced in a study of graft-versus-host responses after intestinal transplantation. Produced via immunoSEQ multiplex PCR; TCRdb's table is partial and in-frame only. Of some 12,000 clones in the sample, over 85% were seen once. Sequenced here: PBMCs, sampled about 110 days after intestinal transplant. The receptors were sampled from a human patient who received an intestinal transplant, so some T cells may come from the graft donor.

The chain combines TRBV30 with TRBJ2-3; the match to TRBD2 covers 9 bases. V was clipped by 2 bases and J by 3 bases; unmatched bases: 6. Per the germline V gene, CDR1 is GTSNPN and CDR2 is SVGIG (reference sequence). There are 15 residues in the CDR3. This CDR3 is CAWSLEAGGTDTQYF. CDR3 in DNA: TGTGCCTGGAGTTTAGAGGCGGGAGGGACAGATACGCAGTATTTT.

The chain uses TRBV4-1 and TRBJ1-1; maybe TRBD1 (6 bases). Germline CDR1 is MGHRA and CDR2 is YSYEKL. The V gene lost 3 bases and the J gene lost 1 base, with 9 bases spanning the gap. The CDR3 runs to 14 residues. The CDR3 coding sequence is TGCGCCAGCAGCCACCTCAGGGGGAACACTGAAGCTTTCTTT. Its protein product is CASSHLRGNTEAFF.

This chain joins TRBV11-3 and TRBJ2-3; D is unclear. CDR3 length equals 12 residues. V was clipped by 0 bases and J by 5 bases, with 3 bases between them. CDR1 and CDR2 from the germline V gene are SGHNT and YENEEA. The CDR3, as DNA: TGTGCCAGCAGCTTAGATGGAGATACGCAGTATTTT. It is translated as CASSLDGDTQYF.